One sample yielded the 7 T cell receptor beta chains listed below, sequenced in a study of blood T cell repertoires in COVID-19. Measured with immunoSEQ multiplex PCR; TCRdb has only the in-frame clones, and not every one. The sample consists of about 130,000 clones, around 81% of them appearing once. The material sequenced was peripheral blood. These receptors originate from a human donor in a cohort sampled during active COVID-19.

The chain joins TRBV18 to TRBJ1-6; 7 bases fit TRBD1. This CDR3 is 12 amino acids long. The junction had 8 bases not matched to a gene; V was cut back by 6 bases and J by 15 bases. The germline CDR1 and CDR2 sequences are KGHSH and LQKENI. This CDR3 is CASSGQRSDLHF. CDR3 nucleotide sequence: TGTGCCAGCTCGGGACAGCGATCGGACCTCCACTTT.

This chain joins TRBV4-1 and TRBJ2-7; 8 bases fit TRBD1. The V gene end was trimmed by 0 bases and the J gene end by 3 bases; junction bases not matched to a gene: 7. Germline lookup yields CDR1 MGHRA and CDR2 YSYEKL. The CDR3 runs to 16 residues. CDR3: CASSQDRGQAYYEQYF. CDR3 sequence (DNA): TGCGCCAGCAGCCAAGACCGGGGACAGGCCTACTACGAGCAGTACTTC.

The chain links TRBV12-3 or TRBV12-4 to TRBJ1-5, with TRBD1 as a possible D gene (5 bases). The CDR3 runs 11 residues. Trimming shortened V by 5 bases and J by 7 bases, and 6 bases separated the two germline ends. CDR3 residues: CASSQGQPQHF. CDR3 nucleotide sequence: TGTGCCAGCAGTCAGGGCCAGCCCCAGCATTTT.

This clone was observed a single time. The chain recombines TRBV1 with TRBJ1-4; TRBD1 reflects the table's D call only, with no check against the DNA. TRBV1 corresponds to a pseudogene. The CDR3 extends over 15 amino acids. The CDR3 loop is CTSSPSVEGDEKLFF. CDR3 bases: TGCACCAGCAGCCCCTCAGTGGAAGGGGATGAAAAACTGTTTTTT.

The chain joins TRBV2 to TRBJ2-7; 7 bases agree with TRBD1. This CDR3 is 15 amino acids long. The germline V gene has CDR1 SNHLY and CDR2 FYNNEI. The trim removed 1 base at V and 2 bases at J, leaving 5 bases unmatched. The CDR3 sequence is CASSEGPGTAYEQYF. The CDR3 DNA reads TGTGCCAGCAGTGAAGGGCCCGGGACAGCCTACGAGCAGTACTTC.

The chain recombines TRBV19 with TRBJ1-5; no clear D. V was shortened by 2 bases and J by 0 bases, with 8 bases between the two germline ends. This CDR3 region has 15 residues. Germline assignment: CDR1 LNHDA and CDR2 SQIVND (reference sequence). CDR3 protein: CASSIPRNSNQPQHF. CDR3 DNA sequence: TGTGCCAGTAGTATACCCAGAAATAGCAATCAGCCCCAGCATTTT.

The V gene is TRBV7-9, the J gene TRBJ1-2, with 8 bases aligning to TRBD1. The length of the CDR3 is 14 residues. The V segment lost 2 bases and the J segment 2 bases; nucleotides outside the gene matches: 1. Germline loops: CDR1 SEHNR, CDR2 FQNEAQ (reference sequence). The CDR3 here is CASSLRQGNYGYTF. CDR3 DNA: TGTGCCAGCAGCTTAAGACAGGGGAACTATGGCTACACCTTC. The entire variable domain, with the rest obtained from reference TRBV7-9 and TRBJ1-2, is as follows: DTGVSQNPRHKITKRGQNVTFRCDPISEHNRLYWYRQTLGQGPEFLTYFQNEAQLEKSRLLSDRFSAERPKGSFSTLEIQRTEQGDSAMYLCASSLRQGNYGYTFGSGTRLTVV.